This is a list of T cell receptor beta chains from one sample in a study of cytomegalovirus exposure and HLA in healthy donors. Some clones are missing from TCRdb's copy, which holds only in-frame ones; the method was immunoSEQ multiplex PCR. The sample holds 200,000 to 300,000 clones, about nine tenths seen once. Input material: PBMCs. The receptors here all came from a woman between 25 and 40 years old in good health and CMV-seronegative. Both conserved end residues are part of each CDR3. Fields, in order: clone size, J gene, V gene, D gene, CDR3 length, CDR3 protein, CDR3 DNA. A D gene is named only where the DNA matches it firmly. Clone size is stated in some rows and not others, as once, few, many or a class when expanded.

abundance: -; j_gene: TRBJ1-5; v_gene: TRBV7-9; d_gene: -; len: 14; CDR3aa: CASSLGQGNQPQHF; CDR3nt: TGTGCCAGCAGCTTAGGGCAGGGGAATCAGCCCCAGCATTTT
abundance: -; j_gene: TRBJ1-1; v_gene: TRBV7-3; d_gene: -; len: 13; CDR3aa: CASSPTLNTEAFF; CDR3nt: TGTGCCAGCAGCCCGACCTTGAACACTGAAGCTTTCTTT
abundance: once; j_gene: TRBJ1-5; v_gene: TRBV6-5; d_gene: -; len: 14; CDR3aa: CASSKTGGRQPQHF; CDR3nt: TGTGCCAGCAGTAAGACGGGGGGAAGGCAGCCCCAGCATTTT
abundance: -; j_gene: TRBJ1-1; v_gene: TRBV9; d_gene: TRBD1; len: 17; CDR3aa: CASSVGYQGAEGTEAFF; CDR3nt: TGTGCCAGCAGCGTAGGCTATCAGGGGGCCGAGGGCACTGAAGCTTTCTTT
abundance: -; j_gene: TRBJ1-2; v_gene: TRBV9; d_gene: TRBD1; len: 17; CDR3aa: CASSAGAGTGAHYGYTF; CDR3nt: TGTGCCAGCAGCGCCGGAGCCGGGACAGGGGCACACTATGGCTACACCTTC
abundance: -; j_gene: TRBJ2-2; v_gene: TRBV2; d_gene: TRBD2; len: 17; CDR3aa: CASRAPGLAANTGELFF; CDR3nt: TGTGCCAGCAGGGCACCGGGACTAGCGGCGAACACCGGGGAGCTGTTTTTT
abundance: -; j_gene: TRBJ1-4; v_gene: TRBV5-1; d_gene: -; len: 14; CDR3aa: CASSLGGPNEKLFF; CDR3nt: TGCGCCAGCAGCTTAGGGGGGCCTAATGAAAAACTGTTTTTT
abundance: -; j_gene: TRBJ2-7; v_gene: TRBV7-8; d_gene: TRBD1; len: 13; CDR3aa: CASSPGQLNEQYF; CDR3nt: TGTGCCAGCAGCCCGGGACAGCTGAACGAGCAGTACTTC
abundance: few; j_gene: TRBJ1-2; v_gene: TRBV2; d_gene: -; len: 11; CDR3aa: CASSPDGGYTF; CDR3nt: TGTGCCAGCAGTCCCGATGGTGGCTACACCTTC
abundance: -; j_gene: TRBJ2-3; v_gene: TRBV9; d_gene: -; len: 12; CDR3aa: CASSVERDTQYF; CDR3nt: TGTGCCAGCAGCGTAGAAAGGGATACGCAGTATTTT
abundance: -; j_gene: TRBJ2-7; v_gene: TRBV4-2; d_gene: -; len: 14; CDR3aa: CASSPETGPYEQYF; CDR3nt: TGTGCCAGCAGCCCCGAAACAGGGCCCTACGAGCAGTACTTC
abundance: once; j_gene: TRBJ1-3; v_gene: TRBV5-6; d_gene: -; len: 15; CDR3aa: CASSFGTAPGNTIYF; CDR3nt: TGTGCCAGCAGCTTTGGGACCGCGCCTGGAAACACCATATATTTT
abundance: -; j_gene: TRBJ1-1; v_gene: TRBV25-1; d_gene: -; len: 11; CDR3aa: CASRGGTEAFF; CDR3nt: TGTGCCAGCAGGGGGGGTACTGAAGCTTTCTTT
abundance: -; j_gene: TRBJ2-7; v_gene: TRBV12-1; d_gene: -; len: 18; CDR3aa: CASRPRTSGREFRVEQYF; CDR3nt: TGTGCCAGCCGTCCGCGGACTAGCGGGAGAGAATTCCGGGTCGAGCAGTACTTC
abundance: -; j_gene: TRBJ2-7; v_gene: TRBV27; d_gene: TRBD2; len: 12; CDR3aa: CASSLGGEEQYF; CDR3nt: TGTGCCAGCAGTTTGGGGGGGGAGGAGCAGTACTTC
abundance: -; j_gene: TRBJ2-4; v_gene: TRBV6-5; d_gene: -; len: 16; CDR3aa: CASSYSPSGFKNIQYF; CDR3nt: TGTGCCAGCAGTTACTCTCCCTCAGGGTTTAAAAACATTCAGTACTTC
abundance: -; j_gene: TRBJ2-5; v_gene: TRBV11-2; d_gene: TRBD1; len: 15; CDR3aa: CASSLDGTAQETQYF; CDR3nt: TGTGCCAGCAGCTTAGATGGGACAGCCCAAGAGACCCAGTACTTC
abundance: -; j_gene: TRBJ2-5; v_gene: TRBV27; d_gene: -; len: 16; CDR3aa: CASSLTGTPKRETQYF; CDR3nt: TGTGCCAGCAGTTTAACCGGGACTCCGAAAAGAGAGACCCAGTACTTC
abundance: -; j_gene: TRBJ2-3; v_gene: TRBV5-1; d_gene: TRBD2; len: 15; CDR3aa: CASSLGGSMVDTQYF; CDR3nt: TGCGCCAGCAGCTTGGGCGGGAGTATGGTAGATACGCAGTATTTT
abundance: -; j_gene: TRBJ1-4; v_gene: TRBV25-1; d_gene: TRBD1; len: 15; CDR3aa: CASSFRGRSNEKLFF; CDR3nt: TGTGCCAGCAGTTTCAGGGGGCGGTCGAATGAAAAACTGTTTTTT
abundance: -; j_gene: TRBJ2-7; v_gene: TRBV6-5; d_gene: -; len: 14; CDR3aa: CASRLRPGSYEQYF; CDR3nt: TGTGCCAGCAGACTAAGACCCGGCTCCTACGAGCAGTACTTC
abundance: -; j_gene: TRBJ1-2; v_gene: TRBV6-1; d_gene: -; len: 14; CDR3aa: CASIWTAMSESYTF; CDR3nt: TGTGCCAGCATCTGGACAGCGATGAGTGAGAGCTACACCTTC
abundance: -; j_gene: TRBJ2-2; v_gene: TRBV4-1; d_gene: -; len: 13; CDR3aa: CASMLGNTGELFF; CDR3nt: TGCGCCAGCATGCTAGGGAACACCGGGGAGCTGTTTTTT
abundance: -; j_gene: TRBJ2-7; v_gene: TRBV19; d_gene: TRBD2; len: 15; CDR3aa: CASSTRAGGTLEQYF; CDR3nt: TGTGCCAGTAGTACCAGAGCGGGAGGGACCCTTGAGCAGTACTTC
abundance: -; j_gene: TRBJ2-2; v_gene: TRBV18; d_gene: TRBD2; len: 17; CDR3aa: CASDRGSGGTNTGELFF; CDR3nt: TGTGCCAGCGACAGAGGATCGGGAGGGACGAACACCGGGGAGCTGTTTTTT
abundance: once; j_gene: TRBJ2-7; v_gene: TRBV5-6; d_gene: -; len: 13; CDR3aa: CASSSDSSYEQYF; CDR3nt: TGTGCCAGCAGCTCGGACTCCTCCTACGAGCAGTACTTC
abundance: -; j_gene: TRBJ2-5; v_gene: TRBV13; d_gene: TRBD2; len: 15; CDR3aa: CASSSSSGEQETQYF; CDR3nt: TGTGCCAGCAGCTCCTCTAGCGGAGAACAAGAGACCCAGTACTTC
abundance: -; j_gene: TRBJ2-7; v_gene: TRBV6-1; d_gene: -; len: 14; CDR3aa: CASSESQVSGEQYF; CDR3nt: TGTGCCAGCAGTGAATCACAGGTGTCTGGCGAGCAGTACTTC
abundance: -; j_gene: TRBJ1-3; v_gene: TRBV7-8; d_gene: -; len: 14; CDR3aa: CASSPRGSGNTIYF; CDR3nt: TGTGCCAGCAGCCCGAGGGGATCCGGAAACACCATATATTTT
abundance: -; j_gene: TRBJ2-3; v_gene: TRBV29-1; d_gene: TRBD2; len: 16; CDR3aa: CSVEWMKLARTDTQYF; CDR3nt: TGCAGCGTTGAGTGGATGAAACTAGCGCGCACAGATACGCAGTATTTT
abundance: -; j_gene: TRBJ2-2; v_gene: TRBV28; d_gene: -; len: 16; CDR3aa: CASSLESGANTGELFF; CDR3nt: TGTGCCAGCAGTTTAGAGTCGGGAGCGAACACCGGGGAGCTGTTTTTT
abundance: -; j_gene: TRBJ2-7; v_gene: TRBV7-2; d_gene: TRBD2; len: 15; CDR3aa: CASSLGSSGGYEQYF; CDR3nt: TGTGCCAGCAGCTTAGGGTCTAGCGGGGGCTACGAGCAGTACTTC
abundance: once; j_gene: TRBJ1-2; v_gene: TRBV27; d_gene: -; len: 15; CDR3aa: CASSSGTAPNYGYTF; CDR3nt: TGTGCCAGCAGTTCCGGGACCGCGCCTAACTATGGCTACACCTTC
abundance: -; j_gene: TRBJ2-5; v_gene: TRBV11-1; d_gene: -; len: 13; CDR3aa: CASSRTGGKTQYF; CDR3nt: TGTGCCAGCAGCCGTACTGGTGGAAAGACCCAGTACTTC
abundance: few; j_gene: TRBJ2-5; v_gene: TRBV28; d_gene: TRBD1; len: 15; CDR3aa: CASYRSGQGGETQYF; CDR3nt: TGTGCCAGCTACCGCTCTGGACAGGGGGGGGAGACCCAGTACTTC
abundance: -; j_gene: TRBJ2-1; v_gene: TRBV7-8; d_gene: -; len: 12; CDR3aa: CASSLDPNEQFF; CDR3nt: TGTGCCAGCAGCTTAGACCCCAATGAGCAGTTCTTC
abundance: -; j_gene: TRBJ1-5; v_gene: TRBV28; d_gene: -; len: 13; CDR3aa: CASSGGPARPQHF; CDR3nt: TGTGCCAGCAGCGGGGGCCCCGCGAGGCCCCAGCATTTT
abundance: -; j_gene: TRBJ2-7; v_gene: TRBV7-8; d_gene: TRBD2; len: 17; CDR3aa: CASRPRLAGVGSYEQYF; CDR3nt: TGTGCCAGCAGGCCCAGACTAGCGGGAGTGGGCTCCTACGAGCAGTACTTC
abundance: -; j_gene: TRBJ2-2; v_gene: TRBV11-3; d_gene: -; len: 15; CDR3aa: CASSFLAAMTGELFF; CDR3nt: TGTGCCAGCAGCTTTTTAGCGGCTATGACCGGGGAGCTGTTTTTT
abundance: -; j_gene: TRBJ2-5; v_gene: TRBV28; d_gene: -; len: 15; CDR3aa: CASRDLDYGQETQYF; CDR3nt: TGTGCCAGCAGGGACCTGGACTACGGCCAAGAGACCCAGTACTTC
abundance: once; j_gene: TRBJ2-6; v_gene: TRBV7-9; d_gene: -; len: 15; CDR3aa: CASSLGGPGANVLTF; CDR3nt: TGTGCCAGCAGCTTAGGTGGGCCTGGGGCCAACGTCCTGACTTTC
abundance: -; j_gene: TRBJ2-5; v_gene: TRBV15; d_gene: TRBD1; len: 17; CDR3aa: CATSKIKPGQGWETQYF; CDR3nt: TGTGCCACCAGCAAAATAAAGCCGGGACAGGGGTGGGAGACCCAGTACTTC
abundance: once; j_gene: TRBJ2-1; v_gene: TRBV11-3; d_gene: -; len: 14; CDR3aa: CASSPAPGVNEQFF; CDR3nt: TGTGCCAGCAGCCCCGCCCCCGGGGTTAATGAGCAGTTCTTC
abundance: -; j_gene: TRBJ2-6; v_gene: TRBV11-2; d_gene: -; len: 17; CDR3aa: CASSLGAPGFGANVLTF; CDR3nt: TGTGCCAGCAGCTTAGGGGCCCCAGGATTCGGGGCCAACGTCCTGACTTTC
abundance: -; j_gene: TRBJ2-5; v_gene: TRBV9; d_gene: TRBD1; len: 17; CDR3aa: CASSVGPGQGRQETQYF; CDR3nt: TGTGCCAGCAGCGTAGGACCGGGACAGGGACGTCAAGAGACCCAGTACTTC
abundance: -; j_gene: TRBJ2-7; v_gene: TRBV11-2; d_gene: TRBD1; len: 13; CDR3aa: CASSGGTGANLYF; CDR3nt: TGTGCCAGCTCCGGCGGGACAGGGGCCAATTTGTACTTC
abundance: -; j_gene: TRBJ1-5; v_gene: TRBV28; d_gene: -; len: 13; CDR3aa: CASSLPQFRPQHF; CDR3nt: TGTGCCAGCAGTTTACCACAATTCCGGCCCCAGCATTTT
abundance: -; j_gene: TRBJ2-3; v_gene: TRBV9; d_gene: TRBD1; len: 20; CDR3aa: CASSVVGWGTGEKTQDTQYF; CDR3nt: TGTGCCAGCAGCGTAGTAGGCTGGGGGACAGGGGAAAAAACACAGGATACGCAGTATTTT
abundance: -; j_gene: TRBJ2-3; v_gene: TRBV18; d_gene: TRBD1; len: 16; CDR3aa: CASSRPGQGQSDTQYF; CDR3nt: TGTGCCAGCTCACGCCCGGGACAGGGGCAGTCCGATACGCAGTATTTT
abundance: -; j_gene: TRBJ1-5; v_gene: TRBV28; d_gene: -; len: 16; CDR3aa: CASRPIDSGLGQPQHF; CDR3nt: TGTGCCAGCAGACCGATAGACAGTGGGCTGGGTCAGCCCCAGCATTTT
abundance: -; j_gene: TRBJ2-2; v_gene: TRBV11-1; d_gene: -; len: 17; CDR3aa: CASSTGTPTANTGELFF; CDR3nt: TGTGCCAGCAGTACCGGGACACCGACTGCGAACACCGGGGAGCTGTTTTTT
abundance: -; j_gene: TRBJ2-2; v_gene: TRBV4-3; d_gene: -; len: 19; CDR3aa: CASSQDSSRGTANTGELFF; CDR3nt: TGCGCCAGCAGCCAAGATAGTTCGAGGGGGACGGCTAACACCGGGGAGCTGTTTTTT
abundance: -; j_gene: TRBJ2-7; v_gene: TRBV6-1; d_gene: TRBD1; len: 16; CDR3aa: CASSEEGQGISYEQYF; CDR3nt: TGTGCCAGCAGTGAAGAGGGACAGGGGATCTCCTACGAGCAGTACTTC
abundance: few; j_gene: TRBJ1-2; v_gene: TRBV25-1; d_gene: TRBD1; len: 15; CDR3aa: CASSGPGQTGHGYTF; CDR3nt: TGTGCCAGCAGTGGTCCGGGACAGACAGGGCATGGCTACACCTTC